This T cell receptor (beta chain) emerged from a study of cytomegalovirus exposure and HLA in healthy donors. Trimming pared 6 bases from V and 3 bases from J, leaving 14 bases between. The CDR3 sequence is 14 residues long. Germline values: CDR1 SEHNR, CDR2 FQNEAQ (reference sequence). TCRdb keeps only in-frame clones here, not all; method: immunoSEQ multiplex PCR. This table holds 330,000 or so clones, about nine tenths found once. To note about this clone: Its target is unknown.

Overall study findings and caveats: The study labeled 180 or so TCR beta chains cytomegalovirus-associated. Reports showed the classifier diagnosing cytomegalovirus status with high specificity and sensitivity. The study found most TCR sequences rare, yet found some public TCRs in many donors.

Sequenced material: PBMCs. This clonotype was obtained from a woman younger than 35 in good health and CMV-seronegative. This rearrangement joins TRBV7-9 to TRBJ1-1; possibly TRBD1 for D (5 bases). The CDR3 spells CASRGAWRDTEAFF. DNA for the CDR3: TGTGCCAGCAGAGGGGCTTGGAGGGACACTGAAGCTTTCTTT.